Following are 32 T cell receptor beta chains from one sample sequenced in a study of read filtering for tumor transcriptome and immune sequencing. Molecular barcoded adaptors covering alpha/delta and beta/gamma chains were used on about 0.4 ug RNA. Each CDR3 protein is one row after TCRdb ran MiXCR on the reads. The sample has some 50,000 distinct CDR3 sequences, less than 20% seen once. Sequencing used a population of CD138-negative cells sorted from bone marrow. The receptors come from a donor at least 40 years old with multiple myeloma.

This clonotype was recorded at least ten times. CDR3 loop: CSAIVLTSYEQYF. CDR3 bases: TGCAGTGCTATCGTCCTCACATCCTACGAGCAGTACTTC. The chain has TRBV20-1 and TRBJ2-7; D remains ambiguous. With 4 bases removed from V and 1 base from J, the gap between germline ends came to 11 bases. This CDR3 has 13 residues. Germline CDR1 and CDR2: DFQATT and SNEGSKA (reference sequence).

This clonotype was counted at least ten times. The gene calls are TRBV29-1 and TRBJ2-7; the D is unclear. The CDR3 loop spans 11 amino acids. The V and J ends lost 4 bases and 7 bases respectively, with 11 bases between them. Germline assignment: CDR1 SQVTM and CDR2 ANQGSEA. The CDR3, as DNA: TGCAGCGTTGGGGCAGGTGGGGAGCAGTACTTC. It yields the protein CSVGAGGEQYF.

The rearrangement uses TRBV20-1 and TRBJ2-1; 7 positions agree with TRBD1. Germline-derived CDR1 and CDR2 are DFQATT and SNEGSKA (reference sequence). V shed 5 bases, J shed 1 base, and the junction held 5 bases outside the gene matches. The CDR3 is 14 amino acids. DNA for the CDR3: TGCAGTGCTTCCTACAGGGGTTCCTACAATGAGCAGTTCTTC. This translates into CSASYRGSYNEQFF.

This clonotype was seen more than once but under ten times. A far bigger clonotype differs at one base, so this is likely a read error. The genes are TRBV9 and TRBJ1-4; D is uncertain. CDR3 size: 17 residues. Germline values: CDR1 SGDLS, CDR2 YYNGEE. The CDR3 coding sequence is TGTGCCAGCAGCGTAGATGGACTAGCGGGAGCCACAGATACGCGGTATTTT. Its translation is CASSVDGLAGATDTRYF.

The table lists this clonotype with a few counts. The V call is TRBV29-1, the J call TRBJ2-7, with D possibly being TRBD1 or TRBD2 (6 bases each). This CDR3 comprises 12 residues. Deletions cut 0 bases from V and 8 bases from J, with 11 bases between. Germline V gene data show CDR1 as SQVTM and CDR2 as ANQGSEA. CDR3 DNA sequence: TGCAGCGTTGAAGATCCCGGGGGCAAGCAGTACTTC. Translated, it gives CSVEDPGGKQYF.

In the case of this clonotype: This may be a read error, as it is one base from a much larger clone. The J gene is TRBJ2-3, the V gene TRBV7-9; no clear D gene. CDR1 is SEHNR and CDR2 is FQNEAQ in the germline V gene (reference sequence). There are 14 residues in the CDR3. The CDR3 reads CANSYGSLSDTQYF. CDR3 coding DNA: TGTGCCAACAGCTACGGCAGCCTTTCCGATACGCAGTATTTT.

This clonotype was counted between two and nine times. The CDR3 sequence is CASSRGLAATGELFF. CDR3 coding DNA: TGCGCCAGCAGCCGGGGACTAGCGGCCACCGGGGAGCTGTTTTTT. The V gene is TRBV5-1, the J gene TRBJ2-2; 11 bases match TRBD2. The CDR3 covers 15 residues. Germline values: CDR1 SGHRS, CDR2 YFSETQ. With 4 bases clipped from V and 4 bases from J, the junction kept 3 bases outside the gene matches.

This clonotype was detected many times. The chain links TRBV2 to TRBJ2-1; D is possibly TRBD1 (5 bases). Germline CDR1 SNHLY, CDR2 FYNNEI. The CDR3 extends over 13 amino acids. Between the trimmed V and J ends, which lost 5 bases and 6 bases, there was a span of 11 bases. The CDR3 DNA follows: TGTGCCAGCAGTTTCAGGGTTGCCAATGAGCAGTTCTTC. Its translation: CASSFRVANEQFF. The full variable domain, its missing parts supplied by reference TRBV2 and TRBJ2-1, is EPEVTQTPSHQVTQMGQEVILRCVPISNHLYFYWYRQILGQKVEFLVSFYNNEISEKSEIFDDQFSVERPDGSNFTLKIRSTKLEDSAMYFCASSFRVANEQFFGPGTRLTVL.

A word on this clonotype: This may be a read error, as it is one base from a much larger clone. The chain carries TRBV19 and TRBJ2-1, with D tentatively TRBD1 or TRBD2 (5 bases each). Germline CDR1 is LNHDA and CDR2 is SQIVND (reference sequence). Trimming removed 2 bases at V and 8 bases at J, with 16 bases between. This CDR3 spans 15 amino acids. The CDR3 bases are TGTGCCAGTAGTATACTGGGACGGGGCGACGATGAGCAGTTCTTC. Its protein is CASSILGRGDDEQFF.

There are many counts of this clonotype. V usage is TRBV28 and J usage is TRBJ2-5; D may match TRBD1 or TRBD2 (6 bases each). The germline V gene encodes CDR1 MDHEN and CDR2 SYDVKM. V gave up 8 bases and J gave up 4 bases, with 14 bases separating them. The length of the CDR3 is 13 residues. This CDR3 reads CASGEGGGETQYF. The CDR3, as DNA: TGTGCCAGCGGGGAAGGAGGGGGAGAGACCCAGTACTTC.

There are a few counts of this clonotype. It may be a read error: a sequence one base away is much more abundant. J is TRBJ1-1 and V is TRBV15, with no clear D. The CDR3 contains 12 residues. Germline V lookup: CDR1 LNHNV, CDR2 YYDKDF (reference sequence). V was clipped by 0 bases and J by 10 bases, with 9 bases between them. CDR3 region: CATSRDWGGAFF. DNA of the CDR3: TGTGCCACCAGCAGAGATTGGGGTGGAGCTTTCTTT. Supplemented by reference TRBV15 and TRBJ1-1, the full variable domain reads DAMVIQNPRYQVTQFGKPVTLSCSQTLNHNVMYWYQQKSSQAPKLLFHYYDKDFNNEADTPDNFQSRRPNTSFCFLDIRSPGLGDTAMYLCATSRDWGGAFFGQGTRLTVV.

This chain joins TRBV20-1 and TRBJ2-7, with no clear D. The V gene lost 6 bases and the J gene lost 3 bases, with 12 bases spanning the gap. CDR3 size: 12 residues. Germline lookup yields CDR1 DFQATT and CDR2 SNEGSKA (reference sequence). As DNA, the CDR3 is TGCAGTGCCACTCCTTTGGTCTACGAGCAGTACTTC. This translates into CSATPLVYEQYF.

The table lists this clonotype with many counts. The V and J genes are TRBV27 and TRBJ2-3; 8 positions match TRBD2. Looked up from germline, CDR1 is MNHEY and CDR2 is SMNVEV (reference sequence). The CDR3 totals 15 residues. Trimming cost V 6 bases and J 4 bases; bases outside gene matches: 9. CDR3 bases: TGTGCCAGCAGCCTCCATGGGCGGGGGGCAGATACGCAGTATTTT. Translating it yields CASSLHGRGADTQYF.

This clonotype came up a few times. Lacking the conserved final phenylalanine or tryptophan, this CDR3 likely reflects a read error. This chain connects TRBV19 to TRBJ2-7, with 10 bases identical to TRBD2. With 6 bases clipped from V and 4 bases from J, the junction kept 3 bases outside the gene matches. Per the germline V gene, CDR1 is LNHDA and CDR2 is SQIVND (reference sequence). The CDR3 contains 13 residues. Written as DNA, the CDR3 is TGTGCCAGTAGCCCGACTAGCGGGTACGAGCAGTACCTC. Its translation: CASSPTSGYEQYL.

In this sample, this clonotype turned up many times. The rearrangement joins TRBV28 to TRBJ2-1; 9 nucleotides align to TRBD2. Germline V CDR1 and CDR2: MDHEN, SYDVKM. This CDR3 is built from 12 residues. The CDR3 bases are TGTGCGACTAGCGGAACCTACAATGAGCAGTTCTTC. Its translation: CATSGTYNEQFF.

CDR3 sequence (DNA): TGTGCCTGGAGTGCCTCCCCCACTGAAGCTTTCTTT. Translated, it gives CAWSASPTEAFF. J is TRBJ1-1 and V is TRBV30; D is unresolved. The V gene's germline CDR1 is GTSNPN and CDR2 SVGIG (reference sequence). The CDR3 has 12 amino acids. V shed 1 base and J shed 4 bases, with 7 bases lying between them.

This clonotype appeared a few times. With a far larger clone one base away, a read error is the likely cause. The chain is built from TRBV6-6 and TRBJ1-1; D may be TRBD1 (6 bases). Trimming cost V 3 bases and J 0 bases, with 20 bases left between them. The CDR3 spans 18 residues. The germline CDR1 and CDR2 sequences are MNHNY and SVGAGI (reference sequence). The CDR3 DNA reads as TGTGCCAGCAGTTATGTGGGGACACAGGGAAAGTTGAACACTGAAGCTTTCTTT. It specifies CASSYVGTQGKLNTEAFF.

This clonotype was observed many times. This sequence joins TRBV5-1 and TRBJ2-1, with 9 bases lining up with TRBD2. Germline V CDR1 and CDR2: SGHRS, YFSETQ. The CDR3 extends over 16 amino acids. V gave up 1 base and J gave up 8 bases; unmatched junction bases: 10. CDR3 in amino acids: CASSLPGTSRGYEQFF. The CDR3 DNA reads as TGCGCCAGCAGCTTGCCCGGGACTAGCAGAGGGTATGAGCAGTTCTTC.

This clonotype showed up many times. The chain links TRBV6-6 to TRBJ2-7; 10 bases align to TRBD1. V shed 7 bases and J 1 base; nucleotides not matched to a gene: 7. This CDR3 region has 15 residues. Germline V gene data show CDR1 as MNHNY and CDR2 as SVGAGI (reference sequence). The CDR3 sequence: CASTNPGQGSYEQYF. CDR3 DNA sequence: TGTGCCAGCACCAACCCGGGACAGGGGTCCTACGAGCAGTACTTC.

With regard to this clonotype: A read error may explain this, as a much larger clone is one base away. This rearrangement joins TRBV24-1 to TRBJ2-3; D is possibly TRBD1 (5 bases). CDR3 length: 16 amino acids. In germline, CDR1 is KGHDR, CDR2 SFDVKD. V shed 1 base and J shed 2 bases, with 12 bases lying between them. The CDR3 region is CATSDLGVSNTDTQYF. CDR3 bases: TGTGCCACCAGTGATTTAGGGGTCTCTAACACAGATACGCAGTATTTT.

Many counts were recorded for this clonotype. CDR3 amino acids: CAWRKRLGSSYNEQFF. CDR3 DNA sequence: TGTGCCTGGAGGAAGAGACTCGGAAGCTCCTACAATGAGCAGTTCTTC. V and J are TRBV30 and TRBJ2-1; unclear D gene. V lost 3 bases, J lost 0 bases, and 15 bases lay in between. This CDR3 region has 16 residues. Germline V CDR1 and CDR2: GTSNPN, SVGIG (reference sequence).

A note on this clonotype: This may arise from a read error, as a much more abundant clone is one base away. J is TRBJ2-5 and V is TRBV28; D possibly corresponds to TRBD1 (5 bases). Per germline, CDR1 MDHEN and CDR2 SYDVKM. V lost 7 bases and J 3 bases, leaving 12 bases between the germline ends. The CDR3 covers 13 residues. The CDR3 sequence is CASMQGPKETQYF. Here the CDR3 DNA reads TGTGCCAGCATGCAGGGTCCAAAAGAGACCCAGTACTTC.

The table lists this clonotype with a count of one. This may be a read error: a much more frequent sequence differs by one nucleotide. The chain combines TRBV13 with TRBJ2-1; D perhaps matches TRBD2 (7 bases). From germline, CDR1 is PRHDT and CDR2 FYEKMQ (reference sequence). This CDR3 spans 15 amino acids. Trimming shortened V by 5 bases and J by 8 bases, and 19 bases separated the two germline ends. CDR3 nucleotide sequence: TGTGCCAGCAGCGAGGGGGGGACCCGCCCGGATGAGCAGTTCTTC. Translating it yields CASSEGGTRPDEQFF. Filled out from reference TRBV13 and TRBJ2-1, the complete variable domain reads AAGVIQSPRHLIKEKRETATLKCYPIPRHDTVYWYQQGPGQDPQFLISFYEKMQSDKGSIPDRFSAQQFSDYHSELNMSSLELGDSALYFCASSEGGTRPDEQFFGPGTRLTVL.

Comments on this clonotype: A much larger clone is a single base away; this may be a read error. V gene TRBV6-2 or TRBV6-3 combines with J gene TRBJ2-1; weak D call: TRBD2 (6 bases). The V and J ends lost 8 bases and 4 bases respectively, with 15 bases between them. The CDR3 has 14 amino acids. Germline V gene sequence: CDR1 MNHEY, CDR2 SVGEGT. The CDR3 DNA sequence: TGTGCCAGCGGTCGGACGGCGGGGTACAATGAGCAGTTCTTC. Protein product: CASGRTAGYNEQFF.

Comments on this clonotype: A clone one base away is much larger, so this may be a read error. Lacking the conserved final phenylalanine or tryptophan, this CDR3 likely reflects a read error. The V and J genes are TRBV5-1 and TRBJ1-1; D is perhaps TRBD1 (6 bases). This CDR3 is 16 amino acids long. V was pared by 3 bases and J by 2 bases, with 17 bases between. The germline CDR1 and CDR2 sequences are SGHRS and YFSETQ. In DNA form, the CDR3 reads TGCGCCAGCAGCTACTCGGGACAATTATCTAACACTGAAGCTTTCTCT. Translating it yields CASSYSGQLSNTEAFS.

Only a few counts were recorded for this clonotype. The CDR3 region has the DNA TGTGCCATCAGTGAGTCTGGGGGGAGCAATCAGCCCCAGCATTTT. It is translated as CAISESGGSNQPQHF. This chain connects TRBV10-3 to TRBJ1-5; tentatively, D is TRBD1 (5 bases). The germline gives CDR1 ENHRY, CDR2 SYGVKD. CDR3 length: 15 amino acids. Trimming shortened V by 0 bases and J by 1 base, and 7 bases separated the two germline ends.

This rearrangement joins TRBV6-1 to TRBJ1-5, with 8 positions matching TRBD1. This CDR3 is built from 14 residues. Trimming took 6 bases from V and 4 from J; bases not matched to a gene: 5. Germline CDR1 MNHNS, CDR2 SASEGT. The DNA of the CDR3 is TGTGCCAGCAGCGGGACAGGACCTAATCAGCCCCAGCATTTT. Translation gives CASSGTGPNQPQHF.

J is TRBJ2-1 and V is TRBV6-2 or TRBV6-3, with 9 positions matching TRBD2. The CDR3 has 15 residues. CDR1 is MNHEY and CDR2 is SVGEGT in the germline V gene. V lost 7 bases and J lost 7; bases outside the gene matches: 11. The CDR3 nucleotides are TGTGCCAGCAAACGGGCTAGCGGGGAAGGAAATGAGCAGTTCTTC. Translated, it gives CASKRASGEGNEQFF.

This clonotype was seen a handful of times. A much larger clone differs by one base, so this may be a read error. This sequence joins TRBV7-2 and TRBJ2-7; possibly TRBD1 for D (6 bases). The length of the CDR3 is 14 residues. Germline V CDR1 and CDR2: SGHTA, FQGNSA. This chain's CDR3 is CVSSPTGTPYELYF. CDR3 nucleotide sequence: TGTGTCAGCAGCCCGACCGGGACACCATACGAGCTGTACTTC.

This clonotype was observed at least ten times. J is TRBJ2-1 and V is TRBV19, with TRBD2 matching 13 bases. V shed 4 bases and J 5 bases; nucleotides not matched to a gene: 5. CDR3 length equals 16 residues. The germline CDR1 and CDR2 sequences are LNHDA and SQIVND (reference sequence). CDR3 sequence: CASSSTSGRAHNEQFF. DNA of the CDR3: TGTGCCAGTAGTAGTACTAGCGGGAGGGCCCACAATGAGCAGTTCTTC. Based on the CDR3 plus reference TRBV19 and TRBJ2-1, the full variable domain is DGGITQSPKYLFRKEGQNVTLSCEQNLNHDAMYWYRQDPGQGLRLIYYSQIVNDFQKGDIAEGYSVSREKKESFPLTVTSAQKNPTAFYLCASSSTSGRAHNEQFFGPGTRLTVL.

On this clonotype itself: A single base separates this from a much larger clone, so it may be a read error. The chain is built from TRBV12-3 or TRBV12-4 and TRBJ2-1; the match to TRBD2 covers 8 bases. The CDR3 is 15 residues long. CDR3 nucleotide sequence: TGTGCCAGCAGTCAAAGCGGGAGAACGGACAATGAGCGGTTCTTC. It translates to CASSQSGRTDNERFF.

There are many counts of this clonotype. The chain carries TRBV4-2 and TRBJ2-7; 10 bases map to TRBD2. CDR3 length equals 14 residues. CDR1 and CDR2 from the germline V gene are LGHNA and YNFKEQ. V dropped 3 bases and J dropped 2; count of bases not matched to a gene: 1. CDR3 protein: CASSHLAGAYEQYF. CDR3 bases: TGTGCCAGCAGCCACCTAGCGGGAGCCTACGAGCAGTACTTC.